The 4 T cell receptor beta chains below come from one sample, sequenced in a study of shared clonotypes between healthy human individuals. TCRdb's table, derived via immunoSEQ multiplex PCR, lists solely in-frame clones and lacks some. Here the sample spans approximately 1.9 million clones, around 93% being singletons. CD45RO negativity and positive selection for CCR7 defined naive CD8 cells, a population that excluded terminally differentiated effector memory CD45RA+ cells. Material for sequencing was naive CD8+ T cells from PBMCs. The origin of the receptors is a man aged 18-30 years in good health. Some clones in this sample may be carry-over from other donors' samples.

V and J are TRBV7-3 and TRBJ2-7; D is possibly TRBD2 (6 bases). V dropped 5 bases and J dropped 1 base, with 15 bases sitting between them. Germline CDR1 is SGHTA and CDR2 is FQGTGA. CDR3 length equals 15 residues. The CDR3 DNA sequence: TGTGCCAGCAGCCTCACGGGGCGGGGATCCTACGAGCAGTACTTC. Translated, it gives CASSLTGRGSYEQYF.

This clone was counted only a few times. This sequence joins TRBV19 and TRBJ1-5; 8 bases agree with TRBD1. Germline CDR1 LNHDA, CDR2 SQIVND (reference sequence). The CDR3 contains 13 residues. Unmatched junction bases numbered 8, after V lost 9 bases and J lost 7 bases. In DNA form, the CDR3 reads TGTGCCAGCTGGACAGGGTTCAGCCAGCCCCAGCATTTT. This sequence encodes CASWTGFSQPQHF.

The chain employs TRBV5-4 and TRBJ1-2; the D is unclear. V was trimmed by 6 bases and J by 4 bases, leaving 19 bases between them. Germline-derived CDR1 and CDR2 are SGHNT and YYREEE (reference sequence). The CDR3 sequence is 15 residues long. The CDR3 sequence is CASTDPRGFGYGYTF. CDR3 sequence (DNA): TGTGCCAGCACCGACCCTCGGGGTTTTGGCTATGGCTACACCTTC.

The chain carries TRBV2 and TRBJ2-2, with 7 positions matching TRBD2. The CDR3 loop spans 14 amino acids. V was pared by 4 bases and J by 5 bases, with 4 bases of the junction left unmatched. Germline V CDR1 and CDR2: SNHLY, FYNNEI. CDR3 in DNA: TGTGCCAGCAGTGCAAGCGGGGAAACCGGGGAGCTGTTTTTT. Its protein product is CASSASGETGELFF. The full variable domain, in which reference TRBV2 and TRBJ2-2 provide the parts outside the CDR3, is EPEVTQTPSHQVTQMGQEVILRCVPISNHLYFYWYRQILGQKVEFLVSFYNNEISEKSEIFDDQFSVERPDGSNFTLKIRSTKLEDSAMYFCASSASGETGELFFGEGSRLTVL.